Shown below are 25 T cell receptor beta chains from a single sample sequenced in a study of CD8+ T cells in alopecia areata. Isolated RNA was reverse transcribed into cDNA used as the sequencing template. Libraries were prepared by immunoSEQ multiplex PCR; TCRdb keeps only in-frame clonotypes and omits some of them. The sample holds approximately 82,000 clones, 51% seen once. The sample taken for sequencing was NKG2D-high CD8+ T cells sorted from blood. These receptors were obtained from a human donor with alopecia areata.

This clone was counted a few times. This rearrangement joins TRBV5-1 to TRBJ1-2; D unclear. The CDR3 covers 14 residues. The V gene's germline CDR1 is SGHRS and CDR2 YFSETQ. The V and J ends lost 2 bases and 4 bases respectively, with 12 bases between them. CDR3 DNA: TGCGCCAGCAGCTTCGGGATAGAGTCCTATGGCTACACCTTC. Its protein product is CASSFGIESYGYTF.

V gene TRBV2 combines with J gene TRBJ1-4; D is unclear. V dropped 8 bases and J dropped 2 bases, with 6 bases sitting between them. This CDR3 spans 12 amino acids. Germline CDR1 reads SNHLY; CDR2 reads FYNNEI. CDR3 amino acids: CASQRTNEKLFF. The CDR3 DNA is TGTGCCAGCCAGCGTACTAATGAAAAACTGTTTTTT.

The genes are TRBV30 and TRBJ1-1; D gene uncertain. Germline lookup yields CDR1 GTSNPN and CDR2 SVGIG (reference sequence). Trimming cost V 1 base and J 0 bases, with 9 bases left between them. The CDR3 spans 14 residues. The CDR3, as DNA: TGTGCCTGGAGTGGGGAAGGAATGAACACTGAAGCTTTCTTT. Its protein product is CAWSGEGMNTEAFF.

This clone was detected a few times. The V call is TRBV30, the J call TRBJ1-1; 7 positions match TRBD1. The J segment lost 4 bases and the V segment lost 1 base, leaving 3 bases of the junction unmatched. The CDR3 is 13 amino acids. Germline CDR1 GTSNPN, CDR2 SVGIG (reference sequence). The CDR3 region is CAWSAPGGTEAFF. CDR3 DNA sequence: TGTGCCTGGAGTGCCCCAGGGGGCACTGAAGCTTTCTTT.

The V and J genes are TRBV5-6 and TRBJ2-7; a weak D match, TRBD1 (5 bases). The CDR3 has 17 residues. V gave up 4 bases and J gave up 0 bases, with 20 bases separating them. Germline CDR1 reads SGHDT; CDR2 reads YYEEEE. The CDR3 coding sequence is TGTGCCAGCAGCCTACCCCTGGCAGGGTCCTACTCCTACGAGCAGTACTTC. Encoded protein: CASSLPLAGSYSYEQYF.

This clone was found a few times. The J gene is TRBJ2-1, the V gene TRBV29-1; D gene unclear. From germline, CDR1 is SQVTM and CDR2 ANQGSEA. This CDR3 has 12 amino acids. V gave up 1 base and J gave up 5 bases, with 6 bases separating them. CDR3 in amino acids: CSVEGLHNEQFF. The CDR3 DNA reads as TGCAGCGTTGAAGGTCTACACAATGAGCAGTTCTTC.

This clone was picked up a small number of times. This rearrangement joins TRBV13 to TRBJ2-1; TRBD2 agrees at 10 bases. The germline V gene encodes CDR1 PRHDT and CDR2 FYEKMQ (reference sequence). The ends lost 3 bases at V and 8 bases at J; junction bases unmatched: 7. The CDR3 loop spans 15 amino acids. The chain's CDR3 is CASSFRLAGADEQFF. CDR3 DNA sequence: TGTGCCAGCAGCTTCCGGCTAGCGGGGGCCGATGAGCAGTTCTTC.

In this sample, this clone turned up a few times. The rearrangement uses TRBV30 and TRBJ1-5; TRBD1 is a possible D gene (5 bases). Germline CDR1 GTSNPN, CDR2 SVGIG (reference sequence). V lost 0 bases, J lost 6 bases, and 9 bases lay in between. The CDR3 has 13 residues. The CDR3 nucleotides read TGTGCCTGGAGTGTGGGGGATGGTCAGCCCCAGCATTTT. As protein: CAWSVGDGQPQHF.

V is TRBV29-1 and J is TRBJ2-1; 7 positions match TRBD1. Germline V CDR1 and CDR2: SQVTM, ANQGSEA. V was clipped by 3 bases and J by 12 bases; unmatched bases: 8. This CDR3 region has 12 residues. The CDR3 coding sequence is TGCAGCGTTGATACAGGGGTAATGGGGCAGTTCTTC. Translating gives CSVDTGVMGQFF.

The V call is TRBV29-1, the J call TRBJ2-5, with 8 bases matching TRBD1. Germline CDR1 is SQVTM and CDR2 is ANQGSEA. The V segment lost 5 bases and the J segment 1 base; nucleotides outside the gene matches: 3. The CDR3 has 13 residues. The CDR3 bases are TGCAGCGTTTCGACAGGGGCCCAAGAGACCCAGTACTTC. Translation gives CSVSTGAQETQYF.

This clone has more than one count but fewer than ten. The chain joins TRBV11-2 to TRBJ2-7; TRBD2 matches at 8 bases. The germline CDR1 and CDR2 sequences are SGHAT and FQNNGV. This CDR3 has 15 amino acids. V shed 5 bases and J 4 bases; nucleotides not matched to a gene: 10. The CDR3 is CASSHLAGGLYEQYF. The CDR3, as DNA: TGTGCCAGCAGCCACCTTGCGGGGGGACTGTACGAGCAGTACTTC.

This clone was detected only once. The chain carries TRBV27 and TRBJ2-5; D not certain. This CDR3 is built from 11 residues. V was cut by 0 bases and J by 5 bases, with 1 base left in between. CDR1 and CDR2 (germline): MNHEY, SMNVEV (reference sequence). The CDR3 is CASSLSETQYF. In DNA, the CDR3 is TGTGCCAGCAGTTTATCCGAGACCCAGTACTTC.

V is TRBV27 and J is TRBJ2-1, with D perhaps TRBD2 (6 bases). Trimming removed 7 bases at V and 7 bases at J, with 8 bases between. Germline CDR1 MNHEY, CDR2 SMNVEV (reference sequence). The CDR3 sequence is 11 residues long. The CDR3: CASTGRNEQFF. Here the CDR3 DNA reads TGTGCCAGCACAGGGAGGAATGAGCAGTTCTTC.

This chain uses TRBV27 with TRBJ2-1; 11 bases are a match to TRBD2. The V and J ends lost 3 bases and 5 bases, in that order; junction bases with no gene match: 3. This CDR3 is 15 amino acids long. The germline V gene encodes CDR1 MNHEY and CDR2 SMNVEV (reference sequence). CDR3: CASSFLTSGNNEQFF. The CDR3 bases are TGTGCCAGCAGTTTTTTGACTAGCGGGAACAATGAGCAGTTCTTC.

The V call is TRBV28, the J call TRBJ2-3; 8 bases fit TRBD2. Germline V lookup: CDR1 MDHEN, CDR2 SYDVKM. CDR3 length: 17 residues. V lost 4 bases to trimming and J lost 0 bases; unmatched junction nucleotides: 9. CDR3 sequence: CASSSLVSGTSTDTQYF. CDR3 DNA sequence: TGTGCCAGCAGTTCTCTGGTTAGCGGGACTAGCACAGATACGCAGTATTTT.

This chain joins TRBV7-9 and TRBJ2-1; D remains ambiguous. Germline V CDR1 and CDR2: SEHNR, FQNEAQ (reference sequence). The CDR3 is 15 residues long. Trimming left V 1 base short and J 8 bases short, with 15 bases between. CDR3 amino acids: CASSLVGLLGDEQFF. CDR3 nucleotides: TGTGCCAGCAGCTTAGTCGGCCTGCTTGGCGATGAGCAGTTCTTC.

In this sample, this clone turned up a few times. V and J are TRBV4-1 and TRBJ1-1, with D possibly being TRBD1 (5 bases). The CDR3 is made up of 16 amino acids. Deletions cut 1 base from V and 0 bases from J, with 12 bases between. The germline V gene has CDR1 MGHRA and CDR2 YSYEKL. DNA of the CDR3: TGCGCCAGCAGCCAAGGATCGGCAGGGCTGAACACTGAAGCTTTCTTT. It encodes CASSQGSAGLNTEAFF.

Written as DNA, the CDR3 is TGTGCCAGCAGTCCAGGGGGTTATGGCTACACCTTC. Its protein product is CASSPGGYGYTF. V is TRBV27 and J is TRBJ1-2; 7 bases line up with TRBD1. The junction had 2 bases not matched to a gene; V was cut back by 5 bases and J by 5 bases. The germline V gene encodes CDR1 MNHEY and CDR2 SMNVEV (reference sequence). The CDR3 loop spans 12 amino acids.

The chain uses TRBV11-2 and TRBJ2-6; D is undetermined. CDR1 is SGHAT, CDR2 FQNNGV, per germline. The CDR3 runs 15 residues. The V end was cut by 4 bases, the J end by 2 bases, with 9 bases between. CDR3 sequence reads: CASSSQSTGANVLTF. The CDR3 DNA is TGTGCCAGCAGCTCCCAATCAACTGGGGCCAACGTCCTGACTTTC.

This sequence joins TRBV30 and TRBJ1-5; TRBD1 might be the D (5 bases). This CDR3 has 13 residues. V was cut by 6 bases and J by 7 bases, with 16 bases left in between. Germline values: CDR1 GTSNPN, CDR2 SVGIG (reference sequence). CDR3 DNA: TGTGCCTGTAGTCGGAGGGGCCGGCAGCCCCAGCATTTT. As protein: CACSRRGRQPQHF.

The chain links TRBV4-1 to TRBJ1-5; a possible D gene is TRBD1 (5 bases). The CDR3 has 14 residues. With 4 bases removed from V and 11 bases from J, the gap between germline ends came to 18 bases. CDR1 is MGHRA, CDR2 YSYEKL, per germline. The CDR3 is CASSLELSGGAQHF. Here the CDR3 DNA reads TGCGCCAGCAGCCTTGAACTCTCGGGAGGGGCCCAGCATTTT.

The chain employs TRBV6-1 and TRBJ2-1; the D gene is possibly TRBD1 (5 bases). Trimming shortened V by 4 bases and J by 4 bases, and 8 bases separated the two germline ends. The germline V gene encodes CDR1 MNHNS and CDR2 SASEGT. CDR3 length equals 13 residues. CDR3 DNA: TGTGCCAGCAGTGGGGGCCCTTACAATGAGCAGTTCTTC. It codes for CASSGGPYNEQFF.

This clone came up once. The genes are TRBV9 and TRBJ2-2, with D possibly being TRBD1 (6 bases). Germline V CDR1 and CDR2: SGDLS, YYNGEE. This CDR3 is 19 amino acids long. V was trimmed by 0 bases and J by 1 base, leaving 19 bases between them. The CDR3 here is CASSVGRTIWGQNTGELFF. CDR3 coding DNA: TGTGCCAGCAGCGTAGGTCGCACTATTTGGGGGCAGAACACCGGGGAGCTGTTTTTT. The complete variable domain, with remaining parts taken from reference TRBV9 and TRBJ2-2, reads DSGVTQTPKHLITATGQRVTLRCSPRSGDLSVYWYQQSLDQGLQFLIQYYNGEERAKGNILERFSAQQFPDLHSELNLSSLELGDSALYFCASSVGRTIWGQNTGELFFGEGSRLTVL.

This clone was seen more than once but under ten times. This sequence joins TRBV18 and TRBJ2-7; no definite D call. Between the trimmed V and J ends, which lost 2 bases and 3 bases, there was a span of 8 bases. Germline-derived CDR1 and CDR2 are KGHSH and LQKENI. The CDR3 extends over 13 amino acids. CDR3 sequence: CASSPGTHYEQYF. CDR3 nucleotide sequence: TGTGCCAGCTCACCAGGCACCCACTACGAGCAGTACTTC.

The chain links TRBV7-9 to TRBJ2-6; D unclear. This CDR3 region has 16 residues. CDR1 and CDR2 (germline): SEHNR, FQNEAQ (reference sequence). The germline V and J ends were trimmed by 2 bases and 3 bases, with 11 bases remaining between them. The DNA for the CDR3 is TGTGCCAGCAGCTTATCCGCAGGTGGTGGGGCCAACGTCCTGACTTTC. This codes for CASSLSAGGGANVLTF.